This TCR beta chain was profiled in a study of vaccination effects on CD4 cells after COVID-19 (dated by TCRdb to between 2021 and 2023). For the wider study: Two doses of either the BNT162b2 or the mRNA-1273 mRNA SARS-CoV-2 vaccine were administered to participants. In the study, cultures from other donors were sequenced using the Oncomine TCR Beta short-read assay on an Illumina iSeq 100. The study compared SARS-CoV-2 spike-specific CD4+ TCR repertoires before and after mRNA vaccination in COVID-19 convalescent patients and infection-naive vaccine recipients. Altogether, some 11 COVID-19 convalescent patients and a few SARS-CoV-2-naive healthy vaccine recipients made up the full study.

In the ViraFEST assay, PBMC were stimulated with viral peptide pools, and antigen-specific CD4+ T cell clonotypes were then identified by expansion using TCR sequencing. After less than 13 days of culture, CD4+ T cells were isolated with the EasySep CD4+ T cell isolation kit. Healthy vaccine recipients had no prior SARS-CoV-2 infection, confirmed by negative nucleocapsid antibodies before and after vaccination. Each well held around 1.9 million PBMC cultured in IMDM containing around 5% human AB serum, roughly 10 IU/ml IL-2 and gentamicin, along with 8 to 10 ug/ml peptides. On days 3 and 7, half of the culture medium was replaced with fresh IL-2-containing medium. Unless noted otherwise, every peptide stimulation condition was grown in triplicate wells. PBMC were separated from whole blood using Ficoll-Paque Plus gradient centrifugation and were then either cryopreserved at -140C or used fresh. The overlapping peptide pools covered the spike proteins of SARS-CoV-2 and of the common cold coronaviruses HCoV-NL63, HCoV-OC43 and HCoV-229E. The QIAamp micro DNA kit was used to extract genomic DNA from the cultured CD4+ T cells.

V is trimmed back by 10 bases and J by 1 base, and the junction contains 8 bases that no gene match accounts for. The germline V gene sets CDR1 to ENHRY and CDR2 to SYGVKD. The CDR3 starts with the cysteine, ends with the phenylalanine, and has 17 residues. The retained sequence is limited to the CDR3, 51 bases, with the frame set at the first base. Regarding this clone: The specificity of this receptor is unknown. No base-level quality is on record; no much larger clone is a single base apart.

The investigation overall reported the following: Limitations of the study were the small number of convalescent patients and the absence of early post-infection timepoints. At late post-vaccination timepoints, both infection-induced and vaccine-induced clones showed marked clonal contraction, consistent with waning T cell responses. Among healthy vaccine recipients, nearly all vaccine-induced clones were SARS-CoV-2 mono-reactive, and just 1 of 255 was cross-reactive with common cold coronaviruses.

Libraries were prepared through the immunoSEQ multiplex PCR assay. DNA from the CD4+ T cells that had been cultured and isolated underwent TCR beta CDR3 sequencing. The paper's data handling went like this. Non-productive TCR sequences were discarded, and reads were trimmed to the CDR3 region, with only CDR3s of 7 or more amino acids retained. Antigen-specific clonotypes were identified with the MANAFEST web app by comparing expansion in peptide wells against reference cultures. To count as positive, a clone had to show expansion at FDR<0.05 compared with the reference and with all other wells, an odds ratio above 5, and a frequency above 0.1% in two replicate wells. A clonotype was defined as cross-reactive if the clonotype was significantly expanded both in SARS-CoV-2 spike wells and in at least one common cold coronavirus spike condition. Levenshtein distance calculated with the stringdist R package was used to assess CDR3 similarity, and unrooted trees were constructed with ape in R 3.6.1. The source is immuneACCESS, and TCRdb retained only in-frame sequences with V and J called. Part of the clones is not carried over; for the studies checked, unresolved V genes explain less than half of this, and the remainder is unexplained. V and J calls and clone size are given by that table; D and trimming were obtained from the DNA. This sample comprises about 70,000 clones, over 70% of them detected only once. Jointly, the top ten make up more than 10% of the sample.

The sample consisted of CD4+ T cells from PBMCs cultured with SARS-CoV-2 spike peptides, taken before COVID-19 vaccination. Interpreted using the paper, the cell subset or site label stands for: SARS-CoV-2 spike overlapping peptide pool stimulation. This receptor was identified in a human donor who received a COVID-19 vaccine. Recombination joined TRBV10-3 with TRBJ2-3; 16 bases in between match TRBD2. For the CDR3, the sequence is CATTGLAGGPGTDTQYF. The DNA sequence is given as TGTGCCACAACGGGACTAGCGGGGGGGCCGGGCACAGATACGCAGTATTTT.